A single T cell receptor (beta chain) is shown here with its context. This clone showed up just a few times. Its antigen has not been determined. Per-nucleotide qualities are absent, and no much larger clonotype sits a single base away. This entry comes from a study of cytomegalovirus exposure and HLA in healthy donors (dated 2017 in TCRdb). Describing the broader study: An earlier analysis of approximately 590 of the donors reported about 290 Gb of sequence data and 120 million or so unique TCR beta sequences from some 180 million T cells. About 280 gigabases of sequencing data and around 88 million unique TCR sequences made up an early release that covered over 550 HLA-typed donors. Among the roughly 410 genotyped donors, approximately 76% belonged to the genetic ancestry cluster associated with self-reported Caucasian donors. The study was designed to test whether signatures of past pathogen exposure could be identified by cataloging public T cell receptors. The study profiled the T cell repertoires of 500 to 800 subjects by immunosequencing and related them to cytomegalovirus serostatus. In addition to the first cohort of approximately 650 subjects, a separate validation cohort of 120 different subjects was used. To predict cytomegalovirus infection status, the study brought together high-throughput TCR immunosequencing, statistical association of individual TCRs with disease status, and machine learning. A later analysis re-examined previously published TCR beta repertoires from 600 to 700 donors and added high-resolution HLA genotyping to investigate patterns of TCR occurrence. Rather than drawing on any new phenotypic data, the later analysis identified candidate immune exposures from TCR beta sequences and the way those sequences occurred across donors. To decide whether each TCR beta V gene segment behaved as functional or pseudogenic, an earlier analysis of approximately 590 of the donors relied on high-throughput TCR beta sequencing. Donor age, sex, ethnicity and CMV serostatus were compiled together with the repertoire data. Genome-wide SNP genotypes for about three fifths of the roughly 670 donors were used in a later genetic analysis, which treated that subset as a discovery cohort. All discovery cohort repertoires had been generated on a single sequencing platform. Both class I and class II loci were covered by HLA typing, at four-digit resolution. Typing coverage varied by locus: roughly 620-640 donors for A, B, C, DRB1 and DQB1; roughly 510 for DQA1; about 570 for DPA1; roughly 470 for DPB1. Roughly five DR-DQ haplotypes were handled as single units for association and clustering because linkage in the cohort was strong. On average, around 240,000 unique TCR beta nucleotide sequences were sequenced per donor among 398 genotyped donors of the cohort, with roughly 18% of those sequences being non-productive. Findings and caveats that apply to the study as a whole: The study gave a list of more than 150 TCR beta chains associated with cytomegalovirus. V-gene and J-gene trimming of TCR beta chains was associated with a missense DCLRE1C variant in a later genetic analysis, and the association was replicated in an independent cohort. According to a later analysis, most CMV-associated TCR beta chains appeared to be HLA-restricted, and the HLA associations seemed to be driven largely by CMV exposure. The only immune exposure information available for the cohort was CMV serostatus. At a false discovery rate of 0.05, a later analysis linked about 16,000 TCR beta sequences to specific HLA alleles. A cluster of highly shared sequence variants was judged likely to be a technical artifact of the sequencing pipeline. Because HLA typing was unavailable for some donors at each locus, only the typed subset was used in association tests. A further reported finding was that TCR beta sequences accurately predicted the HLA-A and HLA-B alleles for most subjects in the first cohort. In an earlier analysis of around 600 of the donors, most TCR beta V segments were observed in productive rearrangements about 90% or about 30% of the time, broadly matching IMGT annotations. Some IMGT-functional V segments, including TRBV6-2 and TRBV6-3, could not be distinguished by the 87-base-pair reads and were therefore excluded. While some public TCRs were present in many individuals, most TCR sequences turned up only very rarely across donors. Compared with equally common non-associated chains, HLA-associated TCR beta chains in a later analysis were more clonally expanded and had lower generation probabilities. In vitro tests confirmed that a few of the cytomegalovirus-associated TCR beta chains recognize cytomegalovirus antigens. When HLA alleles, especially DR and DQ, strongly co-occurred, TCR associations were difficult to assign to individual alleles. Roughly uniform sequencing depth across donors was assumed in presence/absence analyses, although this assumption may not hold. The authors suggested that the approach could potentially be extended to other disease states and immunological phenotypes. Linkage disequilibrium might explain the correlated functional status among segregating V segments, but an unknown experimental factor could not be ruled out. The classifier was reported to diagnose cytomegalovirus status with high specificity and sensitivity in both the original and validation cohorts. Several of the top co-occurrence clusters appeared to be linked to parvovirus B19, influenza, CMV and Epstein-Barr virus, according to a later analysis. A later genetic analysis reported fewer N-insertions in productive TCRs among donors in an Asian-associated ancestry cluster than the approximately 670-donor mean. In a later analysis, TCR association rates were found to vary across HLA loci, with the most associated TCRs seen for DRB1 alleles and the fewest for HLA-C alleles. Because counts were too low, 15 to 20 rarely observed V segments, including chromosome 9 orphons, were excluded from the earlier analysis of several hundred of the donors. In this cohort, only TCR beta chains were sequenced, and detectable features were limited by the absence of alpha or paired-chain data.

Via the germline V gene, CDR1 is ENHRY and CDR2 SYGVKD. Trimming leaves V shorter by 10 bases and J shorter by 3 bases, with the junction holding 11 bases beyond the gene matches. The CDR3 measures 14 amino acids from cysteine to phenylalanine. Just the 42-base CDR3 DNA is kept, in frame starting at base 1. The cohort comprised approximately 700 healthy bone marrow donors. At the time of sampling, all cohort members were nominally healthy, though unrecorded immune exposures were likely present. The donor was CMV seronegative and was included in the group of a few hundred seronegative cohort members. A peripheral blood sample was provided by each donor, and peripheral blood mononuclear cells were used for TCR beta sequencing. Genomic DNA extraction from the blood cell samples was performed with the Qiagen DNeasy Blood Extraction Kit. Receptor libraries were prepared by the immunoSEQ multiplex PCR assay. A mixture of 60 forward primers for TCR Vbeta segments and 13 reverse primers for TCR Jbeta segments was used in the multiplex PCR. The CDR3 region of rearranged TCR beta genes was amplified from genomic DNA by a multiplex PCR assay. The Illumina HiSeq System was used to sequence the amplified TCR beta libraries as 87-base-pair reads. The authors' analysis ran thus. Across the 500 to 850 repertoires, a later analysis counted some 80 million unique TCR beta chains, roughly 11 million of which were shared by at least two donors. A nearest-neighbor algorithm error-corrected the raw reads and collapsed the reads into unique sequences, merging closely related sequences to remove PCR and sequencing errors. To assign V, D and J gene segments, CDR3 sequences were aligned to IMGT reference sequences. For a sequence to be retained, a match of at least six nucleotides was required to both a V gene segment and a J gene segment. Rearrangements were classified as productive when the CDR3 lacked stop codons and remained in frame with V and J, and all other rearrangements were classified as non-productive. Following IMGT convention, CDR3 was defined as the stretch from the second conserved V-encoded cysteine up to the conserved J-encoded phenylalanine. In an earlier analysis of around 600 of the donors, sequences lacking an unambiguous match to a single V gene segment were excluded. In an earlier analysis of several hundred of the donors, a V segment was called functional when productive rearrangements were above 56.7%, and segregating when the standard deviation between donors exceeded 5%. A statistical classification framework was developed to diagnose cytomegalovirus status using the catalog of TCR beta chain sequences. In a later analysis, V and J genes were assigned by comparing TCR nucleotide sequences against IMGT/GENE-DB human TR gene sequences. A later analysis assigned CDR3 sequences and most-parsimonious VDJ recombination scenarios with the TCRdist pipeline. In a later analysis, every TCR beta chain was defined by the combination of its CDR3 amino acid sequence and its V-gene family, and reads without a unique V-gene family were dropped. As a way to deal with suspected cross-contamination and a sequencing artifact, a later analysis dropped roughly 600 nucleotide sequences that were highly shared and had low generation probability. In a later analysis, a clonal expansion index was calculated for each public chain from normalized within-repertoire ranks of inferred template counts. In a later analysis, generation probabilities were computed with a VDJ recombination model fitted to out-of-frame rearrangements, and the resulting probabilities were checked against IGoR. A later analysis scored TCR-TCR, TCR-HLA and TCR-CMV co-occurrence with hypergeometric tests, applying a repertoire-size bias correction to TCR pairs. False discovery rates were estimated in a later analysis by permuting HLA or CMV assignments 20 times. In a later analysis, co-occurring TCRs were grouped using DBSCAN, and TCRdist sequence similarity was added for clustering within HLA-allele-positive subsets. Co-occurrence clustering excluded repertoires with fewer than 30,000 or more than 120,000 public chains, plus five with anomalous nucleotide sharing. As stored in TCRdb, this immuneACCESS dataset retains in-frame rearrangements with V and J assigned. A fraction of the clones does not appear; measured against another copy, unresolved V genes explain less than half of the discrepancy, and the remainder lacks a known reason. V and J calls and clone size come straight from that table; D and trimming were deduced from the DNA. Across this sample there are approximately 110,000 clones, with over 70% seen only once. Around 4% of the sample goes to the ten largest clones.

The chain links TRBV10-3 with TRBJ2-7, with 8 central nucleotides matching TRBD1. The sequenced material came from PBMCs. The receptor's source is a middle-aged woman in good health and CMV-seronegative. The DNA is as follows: TGTGCCAGTACGACAGGGGCCGGTAACTACGAGCAGTACTTC. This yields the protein CASTTGAGNYEQYF.